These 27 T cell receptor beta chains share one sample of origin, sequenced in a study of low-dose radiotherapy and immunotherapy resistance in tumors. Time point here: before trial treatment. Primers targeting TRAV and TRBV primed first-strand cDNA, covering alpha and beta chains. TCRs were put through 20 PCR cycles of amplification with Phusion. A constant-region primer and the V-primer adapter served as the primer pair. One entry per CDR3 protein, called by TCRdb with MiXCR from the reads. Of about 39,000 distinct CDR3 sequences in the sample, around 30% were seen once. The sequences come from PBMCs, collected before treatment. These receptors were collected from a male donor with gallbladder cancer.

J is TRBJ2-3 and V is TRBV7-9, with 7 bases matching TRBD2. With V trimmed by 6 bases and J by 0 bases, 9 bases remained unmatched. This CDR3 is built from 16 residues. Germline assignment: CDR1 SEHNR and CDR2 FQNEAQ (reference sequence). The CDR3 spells CASSPRAGRSTDTQYF. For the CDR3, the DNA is TGTGCCAGCAGTCCCAGAGCGGGGCGGAGCACAGATACGCAGTATTTT.

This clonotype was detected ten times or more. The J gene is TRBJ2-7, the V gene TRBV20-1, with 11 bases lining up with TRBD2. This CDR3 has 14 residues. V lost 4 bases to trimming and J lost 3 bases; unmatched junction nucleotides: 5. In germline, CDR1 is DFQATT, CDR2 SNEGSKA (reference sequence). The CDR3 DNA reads TGCAGTGCTACCCCCGGGACTAGCGGCTACGAGCAGTACTTC. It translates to CSATPGTSGYEQYF.

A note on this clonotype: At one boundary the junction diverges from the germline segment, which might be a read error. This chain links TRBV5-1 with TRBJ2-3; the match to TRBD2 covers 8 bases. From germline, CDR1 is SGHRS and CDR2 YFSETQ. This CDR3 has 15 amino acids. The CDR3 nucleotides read TGCGCCAGTAGCTTCTACGGGGGGGGCACAGATACGCAGTATTTT. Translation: CASSFYGGGTDTQYF.

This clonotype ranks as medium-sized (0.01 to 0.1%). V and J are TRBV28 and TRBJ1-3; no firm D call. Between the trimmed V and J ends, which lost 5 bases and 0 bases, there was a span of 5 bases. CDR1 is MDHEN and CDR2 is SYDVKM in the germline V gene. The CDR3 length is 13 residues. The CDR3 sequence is CASSVTSGNTIYF. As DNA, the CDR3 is TGTGCCAGCAGTGTAACCTCTGGAAACACCATATATTTT.

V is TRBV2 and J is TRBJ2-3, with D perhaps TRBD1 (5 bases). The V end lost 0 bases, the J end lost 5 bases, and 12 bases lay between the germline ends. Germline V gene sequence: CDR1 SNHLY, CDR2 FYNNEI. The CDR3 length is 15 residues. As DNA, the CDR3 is TGTGCCAGCAGTGAAGCGCAGGCAGGGTTAGATACGCAGTATTTT. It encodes CASSEAQAGLDTQYF.

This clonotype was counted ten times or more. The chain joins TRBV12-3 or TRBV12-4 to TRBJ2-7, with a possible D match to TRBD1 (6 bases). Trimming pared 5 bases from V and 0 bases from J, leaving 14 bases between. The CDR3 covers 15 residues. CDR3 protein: CASSQGGFSSYEQYF. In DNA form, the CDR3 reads TGTGCCAGCAGTCAAGGGGGTTTTAGCTCCTACGAGCAGTACTTC.

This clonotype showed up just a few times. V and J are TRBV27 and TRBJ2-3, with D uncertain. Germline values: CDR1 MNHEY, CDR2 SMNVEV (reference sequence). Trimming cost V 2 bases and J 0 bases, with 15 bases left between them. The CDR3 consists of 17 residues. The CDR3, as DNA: TGTGCCAGCAGTTTAAATCTAAGGGCCTTCAGCACAGATACGCAGTATTTT. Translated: CASSLNLRAFSTDTQYF.

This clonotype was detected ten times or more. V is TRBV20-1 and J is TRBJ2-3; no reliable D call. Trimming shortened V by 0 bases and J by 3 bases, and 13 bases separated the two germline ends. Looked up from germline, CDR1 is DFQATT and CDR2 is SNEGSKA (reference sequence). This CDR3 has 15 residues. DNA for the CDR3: TGCAGTGCTAGAGATCCCTCAGTGGGGACAGATACGCAGTATTTT. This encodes CSARDPSVGTDTQYF.

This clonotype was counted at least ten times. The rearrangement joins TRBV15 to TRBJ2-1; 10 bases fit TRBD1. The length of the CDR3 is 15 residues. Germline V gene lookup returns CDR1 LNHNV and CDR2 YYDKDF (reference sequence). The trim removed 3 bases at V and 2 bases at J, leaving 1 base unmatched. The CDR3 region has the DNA TGTGCCACCAGCAGGGGACAGGGGACCTACAATGAGCAGTTCTTC. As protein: CATSRGQGTYNEQFF.

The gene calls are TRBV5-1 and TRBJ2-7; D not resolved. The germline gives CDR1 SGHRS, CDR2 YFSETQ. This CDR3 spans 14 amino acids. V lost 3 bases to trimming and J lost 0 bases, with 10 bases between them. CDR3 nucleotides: TGCGCCAGCAGCTCGGAAGGGCTCTCCTACGAGCAGTACTTC. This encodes CASSSEGLSYEQYF.

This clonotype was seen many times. The CDR3 region is CASHETGTTEAFF. The DNA of the CDR3 is TGTGCCAGCCACGAGACAGGGACCACTGAAGCTTTCTTT. The chain is built from TRBV19 and TRBJ1-1, with 7 bases aligning to TRBD1. There are 13 residues in the CDR3. From germline, CDR1 is LNHDA and CDR2 SQIVND (reference sequence). V lost 9 bases and J lost 4; bases outside the gene matches: 8. The variable domain in full, completed from reference TRBV19 and TRBJ1-1, reads DGGITQSPKYLFRKEGQNVTLSCEQNLNHDAMYWYRQDPGQGLRLIYYSQIVNDFQKGDIAEGYSVSREKKESFPLTVTSAQKNPTAFYLCASHETGTTEAFFGQGTRLTVV.

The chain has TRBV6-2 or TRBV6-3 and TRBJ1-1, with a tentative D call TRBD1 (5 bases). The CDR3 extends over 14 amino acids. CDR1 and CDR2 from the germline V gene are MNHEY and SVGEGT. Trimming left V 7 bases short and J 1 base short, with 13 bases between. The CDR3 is CASTPAGKNTEAFF. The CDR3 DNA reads TGTGCCAGCACCCCTGCAGGGAAGAACACTGAAGCTTTCTTT.

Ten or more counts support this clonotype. As DNA, the CDR3 is TGTGCCAGCAGCAAAGAGGGGACAGGATACAATGAGCAGTTCTTC. Encoded protein: CASSKEGTGYNEQFF. This chain uses TRBV9 with TRBJ2-1; TRBD1 matches at 8 bases. The germline gives CDR1 SGDLS, CDR2 YYNGEE. Unmatched junction bases numbered 7, after V lost 4 bases and J lost 4 bases. CDR3 length: 15 amino acids. Using reference TRBV9 and TRBJ2-1 for the parts outside the CDR3, the full variable domain is DSGVTQTPKHLITATGQRVTLRCSPRSGDLSVYWYQQSLDQGLQFLIQYYNGEERAKGNILERFSAQQFPDLHSELNLSSLELGDSALYFCASSKEGTGYNEQFFGPGTRLTVL.

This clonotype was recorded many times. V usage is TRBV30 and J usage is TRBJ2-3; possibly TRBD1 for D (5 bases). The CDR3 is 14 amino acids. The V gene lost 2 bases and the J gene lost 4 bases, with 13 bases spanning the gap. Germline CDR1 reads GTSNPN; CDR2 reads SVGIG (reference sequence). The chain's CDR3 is CAWSLVRGADTQYF. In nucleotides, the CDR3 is TGTGCCTGGAGTCTAGTTAGGGGCGCAGATACGCAGTATTTT.

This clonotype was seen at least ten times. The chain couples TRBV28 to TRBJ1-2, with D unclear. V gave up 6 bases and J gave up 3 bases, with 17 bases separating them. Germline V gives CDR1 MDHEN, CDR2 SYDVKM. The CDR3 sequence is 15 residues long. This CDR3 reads CASSTLAATDYGYTF. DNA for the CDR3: TGTGCCAGCAGCACCCTCGCCGCAACCGACTATGGCTACACCTTC.

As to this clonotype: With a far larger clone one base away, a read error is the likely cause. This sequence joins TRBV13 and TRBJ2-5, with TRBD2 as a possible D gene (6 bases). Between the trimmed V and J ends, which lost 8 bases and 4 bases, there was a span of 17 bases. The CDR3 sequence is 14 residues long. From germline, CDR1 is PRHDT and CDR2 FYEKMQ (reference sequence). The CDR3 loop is CASGTGGPGETQYF. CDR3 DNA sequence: TGTGCCAGCGGGACTGGCGGGCCAGGAGAGACCCAGTACTTC.

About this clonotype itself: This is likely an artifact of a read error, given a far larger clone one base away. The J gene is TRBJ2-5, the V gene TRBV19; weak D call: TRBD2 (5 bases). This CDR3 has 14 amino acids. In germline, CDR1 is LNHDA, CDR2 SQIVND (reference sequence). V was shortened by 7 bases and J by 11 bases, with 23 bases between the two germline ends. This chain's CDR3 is CASTLREGWNEQYF. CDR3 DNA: TGTGCCAGTACCTTAAGAGAGGGTTGGAATGAGCAGTACTTC.

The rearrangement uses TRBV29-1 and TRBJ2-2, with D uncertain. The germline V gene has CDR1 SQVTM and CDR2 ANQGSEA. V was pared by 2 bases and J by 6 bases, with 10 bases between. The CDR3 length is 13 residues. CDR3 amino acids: CSVEIGQSGELFF. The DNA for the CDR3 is TGCAGCGTTGAAATTGGCCAGTCCGGGGAGCTGTTTTTT.

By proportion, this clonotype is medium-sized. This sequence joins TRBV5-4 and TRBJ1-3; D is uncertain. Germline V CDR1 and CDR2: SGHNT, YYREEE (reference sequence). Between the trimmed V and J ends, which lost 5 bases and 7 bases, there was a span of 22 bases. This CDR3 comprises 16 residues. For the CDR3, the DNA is TGTGCCAGCAGTTTGCCCTCGGGAGGTCTGGGCAACACCATATATTTT. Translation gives CASSLPSGGLGNTIYF.

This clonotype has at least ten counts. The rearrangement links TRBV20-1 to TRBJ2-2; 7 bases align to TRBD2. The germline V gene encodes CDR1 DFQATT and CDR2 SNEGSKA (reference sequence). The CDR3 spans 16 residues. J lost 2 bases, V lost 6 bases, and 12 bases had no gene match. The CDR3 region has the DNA TGCAGTGCCCCACCACCCAGCGGGAAAAACACCGGGGAGCTGTTTTTT. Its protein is CSAPPPSGKNTGELFF.

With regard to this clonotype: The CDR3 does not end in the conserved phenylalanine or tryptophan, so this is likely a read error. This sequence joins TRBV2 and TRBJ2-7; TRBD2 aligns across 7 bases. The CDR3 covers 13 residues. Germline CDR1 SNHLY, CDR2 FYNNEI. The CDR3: CALGRGDRYEQYS. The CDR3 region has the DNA TGTGCGCTGGGGAGGGGAGATCGCTACGAGCAGTACTCC.

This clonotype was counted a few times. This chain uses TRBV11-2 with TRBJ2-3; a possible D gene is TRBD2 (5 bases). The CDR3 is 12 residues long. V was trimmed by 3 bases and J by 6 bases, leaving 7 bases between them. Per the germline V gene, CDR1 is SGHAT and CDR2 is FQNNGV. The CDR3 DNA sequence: TGTGCCAGCAGCTTTGTAGCGGATACGCAGTATTTT. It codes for CASSFVADTQYF.

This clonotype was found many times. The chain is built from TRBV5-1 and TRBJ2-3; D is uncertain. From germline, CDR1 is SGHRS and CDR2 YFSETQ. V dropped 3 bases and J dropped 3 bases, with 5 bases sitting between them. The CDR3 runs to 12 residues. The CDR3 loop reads CASSSLTDTQYF. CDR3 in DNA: TGCGCCAGCAGCTCCCTTACAGATACGCAGTATTTT.

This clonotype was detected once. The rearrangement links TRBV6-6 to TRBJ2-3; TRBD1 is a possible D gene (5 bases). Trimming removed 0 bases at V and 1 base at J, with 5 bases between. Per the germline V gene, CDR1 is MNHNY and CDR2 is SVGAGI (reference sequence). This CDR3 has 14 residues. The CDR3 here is CASSYSTGTDTQYF. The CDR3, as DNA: TGTGCCAGCAGTTACTCGACAGGCACAGATACGCAGTATTTT.

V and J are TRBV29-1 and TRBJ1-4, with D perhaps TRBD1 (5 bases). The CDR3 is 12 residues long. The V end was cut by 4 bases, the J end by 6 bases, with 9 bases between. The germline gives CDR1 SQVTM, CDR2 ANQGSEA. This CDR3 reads CSVGGGDEKLFF. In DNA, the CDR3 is TGCAGCGTTGGGGGCGGGGATGAAAAACTGTTTTTT.

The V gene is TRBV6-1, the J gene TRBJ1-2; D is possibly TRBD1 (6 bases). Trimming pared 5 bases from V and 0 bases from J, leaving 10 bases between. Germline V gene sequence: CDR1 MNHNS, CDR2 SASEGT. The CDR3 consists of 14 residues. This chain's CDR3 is CASSQRTANYGYTF. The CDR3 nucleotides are TGTGCCAGCAGTCAAAGGACAGCTAACTATGGCTACACCTTC.

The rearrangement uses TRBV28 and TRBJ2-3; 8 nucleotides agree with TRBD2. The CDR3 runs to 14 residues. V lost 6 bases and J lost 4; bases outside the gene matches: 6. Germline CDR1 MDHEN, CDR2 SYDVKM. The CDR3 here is CASRGFGGADTQYF. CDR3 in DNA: TGTGCCAGCAGAGGATTCGGGGGGGCAGATACGCAGTATTTT.